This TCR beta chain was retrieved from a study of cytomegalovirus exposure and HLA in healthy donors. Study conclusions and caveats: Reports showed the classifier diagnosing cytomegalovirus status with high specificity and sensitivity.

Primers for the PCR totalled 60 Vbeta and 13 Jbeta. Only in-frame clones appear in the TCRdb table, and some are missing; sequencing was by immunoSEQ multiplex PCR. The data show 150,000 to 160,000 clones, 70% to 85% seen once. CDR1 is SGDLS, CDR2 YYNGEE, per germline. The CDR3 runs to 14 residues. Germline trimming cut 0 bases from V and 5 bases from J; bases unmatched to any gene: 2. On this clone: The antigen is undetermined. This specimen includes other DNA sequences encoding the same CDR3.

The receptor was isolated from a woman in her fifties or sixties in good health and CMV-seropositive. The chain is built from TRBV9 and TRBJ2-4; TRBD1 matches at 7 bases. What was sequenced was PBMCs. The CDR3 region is CASSVGGGENIQYF. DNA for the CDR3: TGTGCCAGCAGCGTAGGAGGGGGCGAAAACATTCAGTACTTC.